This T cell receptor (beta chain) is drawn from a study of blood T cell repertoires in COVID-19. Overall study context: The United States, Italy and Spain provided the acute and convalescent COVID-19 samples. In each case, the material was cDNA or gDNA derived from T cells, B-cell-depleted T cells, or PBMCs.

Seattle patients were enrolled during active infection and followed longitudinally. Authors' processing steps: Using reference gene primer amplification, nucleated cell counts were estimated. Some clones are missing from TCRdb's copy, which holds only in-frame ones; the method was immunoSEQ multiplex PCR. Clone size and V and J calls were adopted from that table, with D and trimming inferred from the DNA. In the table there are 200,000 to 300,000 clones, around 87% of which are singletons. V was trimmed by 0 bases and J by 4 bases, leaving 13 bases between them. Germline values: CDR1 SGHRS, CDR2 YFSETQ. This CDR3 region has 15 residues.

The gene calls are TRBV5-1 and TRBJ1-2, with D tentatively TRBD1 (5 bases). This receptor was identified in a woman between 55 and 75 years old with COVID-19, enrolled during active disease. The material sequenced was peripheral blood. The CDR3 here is CASSLDLGRSYGYTF. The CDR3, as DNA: TGCGCCAGCAGCTTGGATCTGGGGCGGTCCTATGGCTACACCTTC.